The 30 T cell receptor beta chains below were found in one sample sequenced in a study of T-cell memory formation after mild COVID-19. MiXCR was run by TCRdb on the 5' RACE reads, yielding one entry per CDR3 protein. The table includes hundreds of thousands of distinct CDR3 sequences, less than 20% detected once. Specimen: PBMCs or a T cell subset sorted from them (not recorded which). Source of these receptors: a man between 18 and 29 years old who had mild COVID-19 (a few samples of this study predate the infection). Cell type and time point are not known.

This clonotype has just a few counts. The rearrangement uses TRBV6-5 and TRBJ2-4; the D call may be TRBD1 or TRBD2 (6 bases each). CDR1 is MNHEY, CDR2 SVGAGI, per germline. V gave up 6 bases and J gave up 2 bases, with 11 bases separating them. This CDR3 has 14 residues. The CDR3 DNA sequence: TGTGCCAGCAGCAAAGGGGGGTCCAAAAACATTCAGTACTTC. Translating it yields CASSKGGSKNIQYF.

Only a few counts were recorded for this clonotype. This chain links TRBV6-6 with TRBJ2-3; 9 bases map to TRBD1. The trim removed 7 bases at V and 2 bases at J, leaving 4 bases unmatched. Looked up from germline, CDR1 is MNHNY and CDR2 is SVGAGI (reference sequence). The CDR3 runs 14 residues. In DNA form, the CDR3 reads TGTGCCAGCACTGACAGGGGGTCCACAGATACGCAGTATTTT. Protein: CASTDRGSTDTQYF.

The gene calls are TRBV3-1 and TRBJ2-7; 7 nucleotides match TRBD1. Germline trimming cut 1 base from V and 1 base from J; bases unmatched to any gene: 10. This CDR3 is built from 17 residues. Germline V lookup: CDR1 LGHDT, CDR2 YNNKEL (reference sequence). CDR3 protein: CASSQGTTGFRSYEQYF. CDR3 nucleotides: TGTGCCAGCAGCCAAGGGACGACAGGGTTTCGATCCTACGAGCAGTACTTC.

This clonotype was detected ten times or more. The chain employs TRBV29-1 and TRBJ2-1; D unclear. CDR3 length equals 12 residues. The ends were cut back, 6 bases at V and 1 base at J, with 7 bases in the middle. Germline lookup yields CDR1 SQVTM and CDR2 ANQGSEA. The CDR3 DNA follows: TGCAGCGTGGCCTGGTCCTACAATGAGCAGTTCTTC. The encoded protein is CSVAWSYNEQFF.

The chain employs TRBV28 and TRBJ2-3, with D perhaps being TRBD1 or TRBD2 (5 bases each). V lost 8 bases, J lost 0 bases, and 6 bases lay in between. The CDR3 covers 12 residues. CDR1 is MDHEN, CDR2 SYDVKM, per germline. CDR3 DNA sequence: TGTGCCAGCGAGGGGAGCACAGATACGCAGTATTTT. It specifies CASEGSTDTQYF. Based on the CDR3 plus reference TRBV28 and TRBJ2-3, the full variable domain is DVKVTQSSRYLVKRTGEKVFLECVQDMDHENMFWYRQDPGLGLRLIYFSYDVKMKEKGDIPEGYSVSREKKERFSLILESASTNQTSMYLCASEGSTDTQYFGPGTRLTVL.

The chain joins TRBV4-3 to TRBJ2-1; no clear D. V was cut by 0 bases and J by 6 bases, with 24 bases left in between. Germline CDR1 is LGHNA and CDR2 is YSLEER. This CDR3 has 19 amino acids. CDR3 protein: CASSQESPYGRKNPNEQFF. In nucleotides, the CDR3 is TGCGCCAGCAGCCAAGAAAGCCCCTACGGGCGCAAAAACCCCAATGAGCAGTTCTTC.

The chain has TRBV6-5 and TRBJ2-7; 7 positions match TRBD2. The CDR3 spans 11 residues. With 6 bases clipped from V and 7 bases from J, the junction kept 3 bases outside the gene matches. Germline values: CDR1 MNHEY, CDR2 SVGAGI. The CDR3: CASRLGGEQYF. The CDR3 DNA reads TGTGCCAGCAGGCTGGGGGGGGAGCAGTACTTC.

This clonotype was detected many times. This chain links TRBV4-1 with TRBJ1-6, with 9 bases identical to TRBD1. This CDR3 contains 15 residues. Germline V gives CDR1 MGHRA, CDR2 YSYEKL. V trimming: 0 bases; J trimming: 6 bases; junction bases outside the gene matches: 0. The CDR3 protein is CASSQEGQGNSPLHF. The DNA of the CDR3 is TGCGCCAGCAGCCAAGAGGGACAGGGTAATTCACCCCTCCACTTT.

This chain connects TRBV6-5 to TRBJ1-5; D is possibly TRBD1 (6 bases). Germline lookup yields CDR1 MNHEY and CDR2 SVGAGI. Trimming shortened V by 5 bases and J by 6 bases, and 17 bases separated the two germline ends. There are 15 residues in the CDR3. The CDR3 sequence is CASSPDSNAGQPQHF. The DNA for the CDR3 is TGTGCCAGCAGTCCGGACAGCAACGCGGGTCAGCCCCAGCATTTT.

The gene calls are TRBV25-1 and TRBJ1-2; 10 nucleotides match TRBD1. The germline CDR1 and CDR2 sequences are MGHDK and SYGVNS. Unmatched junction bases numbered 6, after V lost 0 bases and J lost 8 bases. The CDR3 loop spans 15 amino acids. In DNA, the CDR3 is TGTGCCAGCAGTGAATATGGGACAGGGGTTTCCGGCTACACCTTC. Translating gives CASSEYGTGVSGYTF.

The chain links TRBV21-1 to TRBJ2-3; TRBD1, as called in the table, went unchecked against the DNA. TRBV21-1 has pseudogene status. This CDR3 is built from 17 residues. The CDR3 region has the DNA TGTGCCAGCAGCAAAGAAATTCTCCAGGGGAGAAGAGATACGCAGTATTTT. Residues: CASSKEILQGRRDTQYF.

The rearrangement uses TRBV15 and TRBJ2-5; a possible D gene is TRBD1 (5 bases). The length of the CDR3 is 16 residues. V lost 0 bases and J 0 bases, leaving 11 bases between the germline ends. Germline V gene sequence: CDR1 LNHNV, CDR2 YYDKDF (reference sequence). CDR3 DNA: TGTGCCACCAGCAGAGATCGACAGACGTACCAAGAGACCCAGTACTTC. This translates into CATSRDRQTYQETQYF.

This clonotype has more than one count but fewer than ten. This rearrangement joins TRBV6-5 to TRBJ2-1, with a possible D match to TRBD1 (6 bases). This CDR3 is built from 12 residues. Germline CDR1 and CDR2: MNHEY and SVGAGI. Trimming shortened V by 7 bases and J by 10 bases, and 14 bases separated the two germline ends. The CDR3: CASTQGFGEQFF. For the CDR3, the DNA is TGTGCCAGCACTCAGGGGTTTGGGGAGCAGTTCTTC.

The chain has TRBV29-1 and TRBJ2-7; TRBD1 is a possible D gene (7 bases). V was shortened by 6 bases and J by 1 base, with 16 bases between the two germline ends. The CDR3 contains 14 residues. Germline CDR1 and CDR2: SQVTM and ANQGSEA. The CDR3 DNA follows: TGCAGCGTCACAGGGGAAGGAGGGTCCTACGAGCAGTACTTC. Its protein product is CSVTGEGGSYEQYF.

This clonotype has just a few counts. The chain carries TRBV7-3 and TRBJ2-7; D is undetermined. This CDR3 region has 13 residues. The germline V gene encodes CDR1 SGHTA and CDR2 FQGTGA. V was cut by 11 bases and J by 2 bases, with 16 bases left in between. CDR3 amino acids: CAPPGSVTYEQYF. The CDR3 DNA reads TGTGCCCCCCCCGGGTCGGTTACCTACGAGCAGTACTTC.

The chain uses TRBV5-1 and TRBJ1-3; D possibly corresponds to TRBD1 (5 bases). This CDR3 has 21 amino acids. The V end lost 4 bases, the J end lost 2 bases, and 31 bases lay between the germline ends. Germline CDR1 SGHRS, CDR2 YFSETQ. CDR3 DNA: TGCGCCAGCAGCCATCGGCCCAGGCAGGGCGAGGGGACCTACACTGGAAACACCATATATTTT. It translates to CASSHRPRQGEGTYTGNTIYF.

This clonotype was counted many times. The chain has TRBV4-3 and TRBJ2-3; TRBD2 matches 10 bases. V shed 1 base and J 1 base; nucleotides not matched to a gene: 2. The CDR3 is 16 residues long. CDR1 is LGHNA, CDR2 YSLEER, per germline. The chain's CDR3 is CASSQVGTSGTDTQYF. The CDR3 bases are TGCGCCAGCAGCCAAGTGGGGACTAGCGGCACAGATACGCAGTATTTT.

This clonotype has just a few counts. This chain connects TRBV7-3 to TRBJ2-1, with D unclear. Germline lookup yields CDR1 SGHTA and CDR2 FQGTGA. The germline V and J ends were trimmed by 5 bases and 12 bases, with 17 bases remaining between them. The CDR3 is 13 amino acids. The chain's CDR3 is CASSPNAAVSQFF. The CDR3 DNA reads TGTGCCAGCAGCCCGAACGCGGCAGTCTCGCAGTTCTTC.

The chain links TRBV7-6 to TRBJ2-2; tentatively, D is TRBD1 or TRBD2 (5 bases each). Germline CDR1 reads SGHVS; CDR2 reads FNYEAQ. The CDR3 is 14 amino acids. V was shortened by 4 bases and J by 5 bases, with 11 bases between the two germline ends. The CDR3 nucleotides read TGTGCCAGCAGCTGGGACCTAGAGACCGGGGAGCTGTTTTTT. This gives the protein CASSWDLETGELFF.

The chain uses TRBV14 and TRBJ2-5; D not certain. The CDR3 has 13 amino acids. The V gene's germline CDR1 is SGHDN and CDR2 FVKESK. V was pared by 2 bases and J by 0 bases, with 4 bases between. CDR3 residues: CASSQLDQETQYF. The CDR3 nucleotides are TGTGCCAGCAGCCAACTAGACCAAGAGACCCAGTACTTC. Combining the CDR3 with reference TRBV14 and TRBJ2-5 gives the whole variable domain EAGVTQFPSHSVIEKGQTVTLRCDPISGHDNLYWYRRVMGKEIKFLLHFVKESKQDESGMPNNRFLAERTGGTYSTLKVQPAELEDSGVYFCASSQLDQETQYFGPGTRLLVL.

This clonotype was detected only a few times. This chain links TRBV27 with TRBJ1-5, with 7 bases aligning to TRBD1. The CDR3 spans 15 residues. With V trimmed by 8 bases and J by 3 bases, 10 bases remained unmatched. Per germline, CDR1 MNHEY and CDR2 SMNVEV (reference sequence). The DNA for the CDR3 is TGTGCCAGCTTGGGACAGTTTTTTAACAATCAGCCCCAGCATTTT. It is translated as CASLGQFFNNQPQHF.

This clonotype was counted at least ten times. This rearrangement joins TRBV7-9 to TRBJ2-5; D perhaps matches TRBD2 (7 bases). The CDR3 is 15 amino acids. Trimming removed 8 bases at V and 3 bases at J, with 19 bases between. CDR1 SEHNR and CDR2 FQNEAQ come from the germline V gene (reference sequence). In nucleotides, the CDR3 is TGTGCCAGCGGATCCGGGACGGGGGGCGAAGAGACCCAGTACTTC. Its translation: CASGSGTGGEETQYF.

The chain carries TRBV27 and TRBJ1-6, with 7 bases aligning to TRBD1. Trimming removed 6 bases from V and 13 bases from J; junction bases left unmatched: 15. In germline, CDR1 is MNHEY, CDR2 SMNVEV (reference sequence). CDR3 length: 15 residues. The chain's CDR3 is CASRYFGRGTEPLHF. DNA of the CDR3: TGTGCCAGCAGATATTTTGGCAGGGGGACCGAGCCCCTCCACTTT.

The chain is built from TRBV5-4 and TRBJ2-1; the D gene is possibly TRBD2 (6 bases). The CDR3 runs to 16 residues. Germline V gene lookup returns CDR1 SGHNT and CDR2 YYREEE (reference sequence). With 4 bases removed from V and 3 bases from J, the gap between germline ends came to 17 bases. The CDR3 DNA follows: TGTGCCAGCAGCCCCCCAAGGAGCGGGTACTACAATGAGCAGTTCTTC. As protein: CASSPPRSGYYNEQFF.

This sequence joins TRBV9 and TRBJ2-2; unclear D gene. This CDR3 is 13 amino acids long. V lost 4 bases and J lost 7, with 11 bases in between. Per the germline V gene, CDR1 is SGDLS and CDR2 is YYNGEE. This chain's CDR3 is CASSPSNGGELFF. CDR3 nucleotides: TGTGCCAGCAGCCCATCGAACGGCGGGGAGCTGTTTTTT. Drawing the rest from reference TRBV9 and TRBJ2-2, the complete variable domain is DSGVTQTPKHLITATGQRVTLRCSPRSGDLSVYWYQQSLDQGLQFLIQYYNGEERAKGNILERFSAQQFPDLHSELNLSSLELGDSALYFCASSPSNGGELFFGEGSRLTVL.

CDR3 sequence: CASSPTTGRFTDTQYF. CDR3 sequence (DNA): TGTGCCAGCAGCCCCACGACAGGGCGATTTACAGATACGCAGTATTTT. V gene TRBV2 combines with J gene TRBJ2-3; 7 bases are shared with TRBD1. Per germline, CDR1 SNHLY and CDR2 FYNNEI. This CDR3 is 16 amino acids long. V was pared by 6 bases and J by 3 bases, with 12 bases of the junction left unmatched.

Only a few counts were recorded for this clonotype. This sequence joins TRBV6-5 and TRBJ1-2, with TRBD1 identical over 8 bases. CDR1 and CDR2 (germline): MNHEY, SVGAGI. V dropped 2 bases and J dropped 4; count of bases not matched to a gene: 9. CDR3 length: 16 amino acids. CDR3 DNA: TGTGCCAGCAGTTACCAGGCGGCAGGGGGCGGCTATGGCTACACCTTC. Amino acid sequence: CASSYQAAGGGYGYTF.

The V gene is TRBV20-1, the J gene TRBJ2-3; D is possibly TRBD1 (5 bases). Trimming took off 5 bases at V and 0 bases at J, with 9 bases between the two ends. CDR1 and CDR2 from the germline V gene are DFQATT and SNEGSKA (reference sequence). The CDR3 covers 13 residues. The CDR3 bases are TGCAGTGCTCCCCGACAGAGCACAGATACGCAGTATTTT. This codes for CSAPRQSTDTQYF.

This chain's CDR3 is CAISVAGTKSGYGYTF. The CDR3 DNA follows: TGTGCCATCAGTGTTGCCGGGACAAAGTCCGGATATGGCTACACCTTC. The chain uses TRBV10-3 and TRBJ1-2, with D possibly TRBD1 on 6 matching bases. CDR1 is ENHRY, CDR2 SYGVKD, per germline. With 4 bases removed from V and 5 bases from J, the gap between germline ends came to 20 bases. The CDR3 extends over 16 amino acids.

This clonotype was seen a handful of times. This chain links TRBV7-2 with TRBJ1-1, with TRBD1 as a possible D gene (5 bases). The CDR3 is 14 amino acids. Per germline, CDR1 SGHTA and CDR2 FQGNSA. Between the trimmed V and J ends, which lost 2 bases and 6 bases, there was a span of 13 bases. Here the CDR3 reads CASSLSLWGAEAFF. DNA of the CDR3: TGTGCCAGCAGCTTATCCCTGTGGGGGGCTGAAGCTTTCTTT.